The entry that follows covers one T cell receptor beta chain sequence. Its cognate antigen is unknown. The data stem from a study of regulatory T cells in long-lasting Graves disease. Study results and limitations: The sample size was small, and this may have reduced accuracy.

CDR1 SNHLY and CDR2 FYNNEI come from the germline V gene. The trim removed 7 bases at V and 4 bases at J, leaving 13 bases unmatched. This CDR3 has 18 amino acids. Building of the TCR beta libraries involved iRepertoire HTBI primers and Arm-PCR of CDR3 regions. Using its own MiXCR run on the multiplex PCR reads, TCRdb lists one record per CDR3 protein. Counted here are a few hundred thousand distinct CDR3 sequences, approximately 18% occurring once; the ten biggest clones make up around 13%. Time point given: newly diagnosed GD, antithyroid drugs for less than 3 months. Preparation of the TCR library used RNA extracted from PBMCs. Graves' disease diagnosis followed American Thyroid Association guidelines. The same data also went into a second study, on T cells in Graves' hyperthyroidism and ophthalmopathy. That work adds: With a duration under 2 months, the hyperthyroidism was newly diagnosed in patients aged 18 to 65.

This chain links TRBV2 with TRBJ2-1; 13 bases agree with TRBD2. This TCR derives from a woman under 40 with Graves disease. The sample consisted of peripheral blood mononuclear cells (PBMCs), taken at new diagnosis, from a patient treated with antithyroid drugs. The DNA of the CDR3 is TGTGCCAGCACCAAAGGGGGACTAGCGGGACGTTCTTACAATGAGCAGTTCTTC. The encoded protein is CASTKGGLAGRSYNEQFF.